These 2 T cell receptor beta chains were sequenced from one sample in a study of blood T cell repertoires in COVID-19. Here immunoSEQ multiplex PCR was the method, and the copy in TCRdb shows in-frame clones only, minus some. The sample has 95,000 to 110,000 clones; roughly 80% are singletons. The specimen was peripheral blood. The receptors were sampled from a woman older than 75 with active or convalescent COVID-19.

This chain joins TRBV19 and TRBJ1-6; D might be TRBD1 (5 bases). V was trimmed by 7 bases and J by 7 bases, leaving 14 bases between them. The CDR3 totals 14 residues. The germline gives CDR1 LNHDA, CDR2 SQIVND (reference sequence). The CDR3 nucleotides read TGTGCCAGTACCATGGGAGGGGCGAATTCACCCCTCCACTTT. It yields the protein CASTMGGANSPLHF.

This rearrangement joins TRBV19 to TRBJ2-6, with D possibly being TRBD1 (6 bases). V was pared by 5 bases and J by 0 bases, with 8 bases between. This CDR3 is 15 amino acids long. From germline, CDR1 is LNHDA and CDR2 SQIVND (reference sequence). CDR3 nucleotide sequence: TGTGCCAGTAGTTCAGGGGCCTCTGGGGCCAACGTCCTGACTTTC. The encoded protein is CASSSGASGANVLTF.